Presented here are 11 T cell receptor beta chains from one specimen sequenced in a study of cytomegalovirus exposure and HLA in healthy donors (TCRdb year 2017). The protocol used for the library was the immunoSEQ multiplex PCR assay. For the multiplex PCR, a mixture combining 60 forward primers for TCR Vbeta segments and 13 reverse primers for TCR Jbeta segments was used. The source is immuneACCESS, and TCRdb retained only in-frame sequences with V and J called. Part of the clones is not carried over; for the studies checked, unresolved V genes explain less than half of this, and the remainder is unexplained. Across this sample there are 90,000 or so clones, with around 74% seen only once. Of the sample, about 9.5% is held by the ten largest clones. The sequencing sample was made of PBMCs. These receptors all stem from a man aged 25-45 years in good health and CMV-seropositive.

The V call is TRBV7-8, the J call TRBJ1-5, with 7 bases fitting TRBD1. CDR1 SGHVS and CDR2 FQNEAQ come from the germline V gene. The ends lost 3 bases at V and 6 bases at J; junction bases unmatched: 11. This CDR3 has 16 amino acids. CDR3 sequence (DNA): TGTGCCAGCAGCTTGACCGCCGGGACAGTACGTCAGCCCCAGCATTTT. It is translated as CASSLTAGTVRQPQHF.

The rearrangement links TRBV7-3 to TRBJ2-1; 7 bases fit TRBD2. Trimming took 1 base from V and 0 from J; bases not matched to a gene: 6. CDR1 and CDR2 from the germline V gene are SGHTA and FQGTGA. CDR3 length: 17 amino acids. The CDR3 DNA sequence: TGTGCCAGCAGCTTAAATCCAGCGGGGACCTCCTACAATGAGCAGTTCTTC. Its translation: CASSLNPAGTSYNEQFF.

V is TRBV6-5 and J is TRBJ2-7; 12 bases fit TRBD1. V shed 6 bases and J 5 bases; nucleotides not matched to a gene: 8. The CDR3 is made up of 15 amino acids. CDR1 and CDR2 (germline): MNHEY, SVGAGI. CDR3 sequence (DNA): TGTGCCAGCAGCTGGCGGGGACAGGGGGCCCACGAGCAGTACTTC. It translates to CASSWRGQGAHEQYF.

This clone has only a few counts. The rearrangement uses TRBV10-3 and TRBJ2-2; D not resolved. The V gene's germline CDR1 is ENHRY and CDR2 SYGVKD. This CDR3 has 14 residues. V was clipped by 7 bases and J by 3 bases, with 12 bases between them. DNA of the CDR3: TGTGCCATCACGTCACTGAACCACACCGGGGAGCTGTTTTTT. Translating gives CAITSLNHTGELFF.

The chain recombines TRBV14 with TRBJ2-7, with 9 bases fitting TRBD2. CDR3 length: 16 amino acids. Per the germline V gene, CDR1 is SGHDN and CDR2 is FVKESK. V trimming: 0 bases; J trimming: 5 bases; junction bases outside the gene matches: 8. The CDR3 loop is CASSQEVQAGGHEQYF. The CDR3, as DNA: TGTGCCAGCAGCCAAGAAGTCCAAGCGGGGGGCCACGAGCAGTACTTC.

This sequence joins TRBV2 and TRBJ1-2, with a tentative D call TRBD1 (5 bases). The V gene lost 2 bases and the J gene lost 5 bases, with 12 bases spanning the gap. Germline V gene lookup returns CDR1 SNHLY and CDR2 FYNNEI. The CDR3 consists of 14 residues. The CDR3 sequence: CASSERRVYYGYTF. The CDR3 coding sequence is TGTGCCAGCAGTGAACGCAGGGTGTATTATGGCTACACCTTC.

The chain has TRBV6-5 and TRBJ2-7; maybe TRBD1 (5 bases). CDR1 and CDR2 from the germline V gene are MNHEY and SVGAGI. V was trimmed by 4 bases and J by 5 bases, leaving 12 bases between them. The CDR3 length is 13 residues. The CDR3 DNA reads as TGTGCCAGCAGTTTGACAGTTGACCACGAGCAGTACTTC. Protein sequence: CASSLTVDHEQYF.

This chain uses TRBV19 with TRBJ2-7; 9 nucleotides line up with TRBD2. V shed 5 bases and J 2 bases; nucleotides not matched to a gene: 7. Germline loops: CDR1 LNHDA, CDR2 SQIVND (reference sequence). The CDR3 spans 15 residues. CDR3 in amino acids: CASSASGGNPYEQYF. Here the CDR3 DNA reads TGTGCCAGTAGTGCCAGCGGGGGGAATCCCTACGAGCAGTACTTC. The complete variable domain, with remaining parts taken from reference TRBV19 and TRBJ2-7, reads DGGITQSPKYLFRKEGQNVTLSCEQNLNHDAMYWYRQDPGQGLRLIYYSQIVNDFQKGDIAEGYSVSREKKESFPLTVTSAQKNPTAFYLCASSASGGNPYEQYFGPGTRLTVT.

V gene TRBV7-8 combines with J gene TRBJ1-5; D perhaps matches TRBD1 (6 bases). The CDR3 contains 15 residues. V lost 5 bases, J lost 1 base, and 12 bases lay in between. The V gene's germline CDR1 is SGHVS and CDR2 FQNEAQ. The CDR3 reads CASSAQGGSNQPQHF. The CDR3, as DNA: TGTGCCAGCAGCGCACAGGGCGGGAGCAATCAGCCCCAGCATTTT.

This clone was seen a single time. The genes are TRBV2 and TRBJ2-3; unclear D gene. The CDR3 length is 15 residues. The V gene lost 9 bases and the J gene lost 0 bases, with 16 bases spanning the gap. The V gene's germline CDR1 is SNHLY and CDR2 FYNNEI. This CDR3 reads CARDPDGSSTDTQYF. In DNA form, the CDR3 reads TGTGCCAGGGATCCTGACGGGTCTAGCACAGATACGCAGTATTTT. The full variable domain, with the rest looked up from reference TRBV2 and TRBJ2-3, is EPEVTQTPSHQVTQMGQEVILRCVPISNHLYFYWYRQILGQKVEFLVSFYNNEISEKSEIFDDQFSVERPDGSNFTLKIRSTKLEDSAMYFCARDPDGSSTDTQYFGPGTRLTVL.

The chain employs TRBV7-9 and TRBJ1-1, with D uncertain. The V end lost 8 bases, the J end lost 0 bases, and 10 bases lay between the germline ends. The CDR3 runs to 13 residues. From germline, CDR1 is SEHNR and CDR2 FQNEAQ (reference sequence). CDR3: CASGRNLNTEAFF. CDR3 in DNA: TGTGCCAGCGGCAGGAACCTGAACACTGAAGCTTTCTTT.